A single T cell receptor beta chain is shown here with its context. Its antigen is not known. The sample belongs to a study of T cell responses to AZD1222 COVID-19 vaccine. Study findings and constraints: Spike-specific TCR breadth and depth were elevated following two AZD1222 doses. With dominance at 160-218 and 743-854, vaccine-associated CD4 TCRs spanned spike. Donors skewed white British and female; clonal diversity was possibly underestimated. Baseline serology detected seropositivity in only six AZD1222 recipients.

The CDR3 is 14 residues long. Germline CDR1 reads SGHTA; CDR2 reads FQGNSA. With V trimmed by 5 bases and J by 4 bases, 6 bases remained unmatched. Profiling relied on immunoSEQ multiplex PCR, and the TCRdb table lists in-frame clones only, not all of them. The sample includes roughly 260,000 clones, more than 85% of them seen just once. This sequence joins TRBV7-2 and TRBJ1-1; 8 bases align to TRBD1. This TCR derives from an adult in good health. The sample consisted of peripheral blood, taken on day 0 of AZD1222 vaccination. The DNA for the CDR3 is TGTGCCAGCAGCCCAACGACAGGGGTCACTGAAGCTTTCTTT. Translating it yields CASSPTTGVTEAFF. Full variable domain (outside the CDR3, taken from reference TRBV7-2 and TRBJ1-1): GAGVSQSPSNKVTEKGKDVELRCDPISGHTALYWYRQSLGQGLEFLIYFQGNSAPDKSGLPSDRFSAERTGGSVSTLTIQRTQQEDSAVYLCASSPTTGVTEAFFGQGTRLTVV.